Given below is one TCR beta chain in context. The antigen is not known. The sample originates from a study of human T cells and chemical hapten exposure. Study conclusions and caveats: Significantly more large CDR3 similarity clusters were formed by expanded TCRs than by controls.

The V gene lost 1 base and the J gene lost 2 bases, with 7 bases spanning the gap. Germline V CDR1 and CDR2: SGHTA, FQGNSA. This CDR3 spans 14 amino acids. Using its own MiXCR run on the RACE reads, TCRdb lists one record per CDR3 protein. The repertoire includes more than 100,000 distinct CDR3 sequences, 13% of them detected once, and 2.8% sits in the top ten. As for time point: pre-sensitization, week 0. The treatment: therapeutic diphenylcyclopropenone sensitization with weekly scalp DPC. Alopecia patients, 18 to 70 years old and DPC-suitable, served as donors. Sequenced here: whole blood, sampled in connection with sensitization to the hapten diphenylcyclopropenone (DPC). The origin of this receptor is a woman between 18 and 29 years old with alopecia areata. Some clones in this sample may be carry-over from other donors' samples. This chain connects TRBV7-2 to TRBJ2-3; D gene unclear. The CDR3 bases are TGTGCCAGCAGCTTAGGGCTGATCACAGATACGCAGTATTTT. It is translated as CASSLGLITDTQYF.